The 29 T cell receptor beta chains below come from one sample, sequenced in a study of blood T cell repertoires in COVID-19. The method was immunoSEQ multiplex PCR; TCRdb's version includes in-frame clones alone and lacks a portion of them. This table holds more than 65,000 clones, 65% to 85% found once. The sample taken for sequencing was peripheral blood. All receptors derive from a man aged 60 to 69 with active or convalescent COVID-19.

V gene TRBV7-9 combines with J gene TRBJ1-2, with TRBD1 matching 7 bases. The CDR3 is 14 amino acids. From germline, CDR1 is SEHNR and CDR2 FQNEAQ (reference sequence). With V trimmed by 5 bases and J by 8 bases, 11 bases remained unmatched. CDR3 in DNA: TGTGCCAGCAGCCTTTCCACAGGGGACGAAGGCTACACCTTC. It yields the protein CASSLSTGDEGYTF.

This rearrangement joins TRBV9 to TRBJ1-1, with D tentatively TRBD1 (6 bases). The V end lost 4 bases, the J end lost 4 bases, and 14 bases lay between the germline ends. Germline V CDR1 and CDR2: SGDLS, YYNGEE. The CDR3 consists of 14 residues. CDR3 sequence: CASSPLRGGTEAFF. In nucleotides, the CDR3 is TGTGCCAGCAGCCCCCTAAGGGGGGGCACTGAAGCTTTCTTT.

The chain couples TRBV5-8 to TRBJ1-2, with D maybe TRBD1 (5 bases). The CDR3 has 14 amino acids. The V end was cut by 4 bases, the J end by 6 bases, with 16 bases between. CDR1 SGHTS and CDR2 YDEGEE come from the germline V gene. CDR3 amino acids: CASSPNWQGDGYTF. The DNA for the CDR3 is TGTGCCAGCAGCCCTAATTGGCAGGGCGATGGCTACACCTTC.

The genes are TRBV6-2 or TRBV6-3 and TRBJ1-3, with no clear D. The germline CDR1 and CDR2 sequences are MNHEY and SVGEGT. Between the trimmed V and J ends, which lost 4 bases and 0 bases, there was a span of 19 bases. This CDR3 spans 18 amino acids. CDR3 amino acids: CASSSYRTTTSSGNTIYF. CDR3 bases: TGTGCCAGCAGTTCCTACCGAACCACGACTAGCTCTGGAAACACCATATATTTT.

About this clone: Relative to the germline gene, one junction end is altered; a read error may explain this. This chain links TRBV6-5 with TRBJ2-2, with 8 nucleotides matching TRBD2. Germline lookup yields CDR1 MNHEY and CDR2 SVGAGI. The CDR3 consists of 11 residues. The CDR3 protein is CASSYRGGLFF. Here the CDR3 DNA reads TGTGCCAGCAGTTACCGGGGGGGGCTGTTTTTT.

The chain recombines TRBV5-1 with TRBJ2-7, with 9 bases matching TRBD1. The J segment lost 7 bases and the V segment lost 0 bases, leaving 8 bases of the junction unmatched. The CDR3 runs 15 residues. In germline, CDR1 is SGHRS, CDR2 YFSETQ. The DNA of the CDR3 is TGCGCCAGCAGCTTGGCAGGACAGGGGAAAGAAGAGCAGTACTTC. It translates to CASSLAGQGKEEQYF.

This clone was observed a single time. The V gene is TRBV6-5, the J gene TRBJ1-1; unclear D gene. The CDR3 covers 15 residues. Germline CDR1 reads MNHEY; CDR2 reads SVGAGI. Trimming left V 2 bases short and J 10 bases short, with 20 bases between. The CDR3 region is CASSYPWVGLTGAFF. The CDR3 DNA reads as TGTGCCAGCAGTTACCCCTGGGTAGGTCTGACGGGAGCTTTCTTT.

The rearrangement joins TRBV10-3 to TRBJ1-2; TRBD1 is a possible D gene (6 bases). V lost 0 bases, J lost 4 bases, and 12 bases lay in between. CDR3 length equals 15 residues. CDR1 and CDR2 from the germline V gene are ENHRY and SYGVKD. The CDR3 DNA sequence: TGTGCCATCAGTGAGTCGGGTGGACAGATCTATGGCTACACCTTC. It translates to CAISESGGQIYGYTF.

This clone showed up just once. J is TRBJ2-2 and V is TRBV3-1 (or the pseudogene TRBV3-2); possibly TRBD2 for D (6 bases). The CDR3 is 14 residues long. V shed 7 bases and J shed 3 bases, with 12 bases lying between them. The germline CDR1 and CDR2 sequences are LGHDT and YNNKEL (reference sequence). This CDR3 reads CASTMGLHTGELFF. The CDR3 region has the DNA TGTGCCAGCACCATGGGACTTCACACCGGGGAGCTGTTTTTT.

The chain recombines TRBV7-9 with TRBJ1-1, with D possibly being TRBD1 (6 bases). In germline, CDR1 is SEHNR, CDR2 FQNEAQ (reference sequence). Trimming removed 1 base at V and 10 bases at J, with 19 bases between. This CDR3 comprises 15 residues. Here the CDR3 DNA reads TGTGCCAGCAGCTTAGTCCGGGGGGCGGAATCTGGAGCTTTCTTT. It encodes CASSLVRGAESGAFF.

The CDR3 bases are TGTGCCAGCTCCCCCGGGGGAAACACCATATATTTT. Translated, it gives CASSPGGNTIYF. This rearrangement joins TRBV18 to TRBJ1-3; D gene uncertain. The V and J ends lost 6 bases and 4 bases respectively, with 7 bases between them. Germline V gives CDR1 KGHSH, CDR2 LQKENI. The length of the CDR3 is 12 residues.

The chain recombines TRBV6-1 with TRBJ2-7; 10 nucleotides match TRBD1. The CDR3 loop spans 18 amino acids. V lost 1 base and J lost 2; bases outside the gene matches: 11. CDR1 is MNHNS and CDR2 is SASEGT in the germline V gene. CDR3 residues: CASSEVGTGAYITYEQYF. Written as DNA, the CDR3 is TGTGCCAGCAGTGAAGTCGGGACAGGGGCCTATATTACCTACGAGCAGTACTTC.

The J gene is TRBJ2-1, the V gene TRBV19; 7 positions match TRBD1. CDR3 length: 10 residues. V was pared by 10 bases and J by 7 bases, with 1 base of the junction left unmatched. Germline assignment: CDR1 LNHDA and CDR2 SQIVND (reference sequence). CDR3 nucleotides: TGTGCCACACAGGGGAATGAGCAGTTCTTC. Protein product: CATQGNEQFF.

The chain joins TRBV7-6 to TRBJ2-3; tentative D call: TRBD1 (6 bases). The CDR3 has 17 residues. The germline V and J ends were trimmed by 2 bases and 0 bases, with 15 bases remaining between them. Germline V gene data show CDR1 as SGHVS and CDR2 as FNYEAQ. The CDR3 bases are TGTGCCAGCAGCTTAAGGACAGCGGCGCCTAGCACAGATACGCAGTATTTT. Translation gives CASSLRTAAPSTDTQYF.

This clone was observed once. The rearrangement links TRBV7-9 to TRBJ2-5, with 7 bases fitting TRBD1. The CDR3 consists of 12 residues. The junction had 4 bases not matched to a gene; V was cut back by 10 bases and J by 2 bases. Germline V gives CDR1 SEHNR, CDR2 FQNEAQ (reference sequence). CDR3 in DNA: TGTGCCATTCAGGGGGTACAAGAGACCCAGTACTTC. Translation gives CAIQGVQETQYF.

The chain links TRBV24-1 to TRBJ2-5; 11 nucleotides agree with TRBD2. CDR3 length: 13 residues. CDR1 KGHDR and CDR2 SFDVKD come from the germline V gene. The V and J ends lost 12 bases and 4 bases, in that order; junction bases with no gene match: 6. The CDR3 nucleotides are TGTGCCGTTAGCGGGGGGGCTAGAGAGACCCAGTACTTC. Translation: CAVSGGARETQYF.

The V and J genes are TRBV7-8 and TRBJ2-1; 10 bases align to TRBD2. Trimming took 4 bases from V and 6 from J; bases not matched to a gene: 6. The CDR3 length is 15 residues. CDR1 is SGHVS and CDR2 is FQNEAQ in the germline V gene. CDR3 sequence: CASSSTSGARNEQFF. The CDR3 nucleotides are TGTGCCAGCAGCTCAACTAGCGGGGCCCGCAATGAGCAGTTCTTC.

The chain uses TRBV29-1 and TRBJ1-2; 11 positions agree with TRBD1. V lost 6 bases and J lost 7; bases outside the gene matches: 4. The germline gives CDR1 SQVTM, CDR2 ANQGSEA. The CDR3 is 12 residues long. CDR3 sequence reads: CSVEDRGLGYTF. For the CDR3, the DNA is TGCAGCGTCGAGGACAGGGGGCTTGGCTACACCTTC.

V and J are TRBV5-6 and TRBJ1-5, with 8 bases lining up with TRBD1. Germline CDR1 reads SGHDT; CDR2 reads YYEEEE. The junction had 4 bases not matched to a gene; V was cut back by 4 bases and J by 1 base. CDR3 length: 15 amino acids. CDR3 sequence: CASSAYRGSNQPQHF. The CDR3 DNA reads TGTGCCAGCAGCGCCTACAGGGGGAGCAATCAGCCCCAGCATTTT.

This clone was counted only a few times. This chain joins TRBV20-1 and TRBJ2-7; 8 nucleotides match TRBD2. With V trimmed by 3 bases and J by 5 bases, 6 bases remained unmatched. Germline CDR1 reads DFQATT; CDR2 reads SNEGSKA (reference sequence). This CDR3 comprises 13 residues. The CDR3 sequence is CSASPGGGNEQYF. Written as DNA, the CDR3 is TGCAGTGCTAGTCCCGGGGGGGGGAACGAGCAGTACTTC.

The rearrangement links TRBV9 to TRBJ2-7; maybe TRBD1 (6 bases). V was shortened by 0 bases and J by 1 base, with 8 bases between the two germline ends. The length of the CDR3 is 14 residues. Germline V gene lookup returns CDR1 SGDLS and CDR2 YYNGEE. CDR3: CASSVGTASYEQYF. In nucleotides, the CDR3 is TGTGCCAGCAGCGTAGGGACAGCGTCCTACGAGCAGTACTTC.

The gene calls are TRBV5-8 and TRBJ2-2; perhaps TRBD2 as D (6 bases). Trimming left V 4 bases short and J 1 base short, with 8 bases between. Per the germline V gene, CDR1 is SGHTS and CDR2 is YDEGEE. CDR3 size: 14 residues. CDR3 in amino acids: CASSRRGNTGELFF. The CDR3 nucleotides read TGTGCCAGCAGCCGGCGGGGGAACACCGGGGAGCTGTTTTTT.

For the CDR3, the DNA is TGTGCCACCAGTGTCCCAACCGGGACAGTCGAAGGGGATACGCAGTATTTT. Translation gives CATSVPTGTVEGDTQYF. The chain carries TRBV24-1 and TRBJ2-3; 7 nucleotides match TRBD1. Germline trimming cut 5 bases from V and 6 bases from J; bases unmatched to any gene: 16. The length of the CDR3 is 17 residues. The germline V gene encodes CDR1 KGHDR and CDR2 SFDVKD.

J is TRBJ2-2 and V is TRBV3-1 (or the pseudogene TRBV3-2); 8 bases are a match to TRBD1. Germline V gives CDR1 LGHDT, CDR2 YNNKEL (reference sequence). J gave up 7 bases and V 3 bases, and 7 bases lay outside the gene matches. The CDR3 runs to 15 residues. The CDR3 DNA sequence: TGTGCCAGCAGCCAGGCCGGGACAGGTAGCGGGGAGCTGTTTTTT. Translating it yields CASSQAGTGSGELFF.

This sequence joins TRBV3-1 (or the pseudogene TRBV3-2) and TRBJ2-7; TRBD2 might be the D (7 bases). This CDR3 has 15 amino acids. V lost 4 bases and J lost 2, with 15 bases in between. Per the germline V gene, CDR1 is LGHDT and CDR2 is YNNKEL (reference sequence). The CDR3 is CASSPSGGGPYEQYF. The CDR3 DNA reads TGTGCCAGCAGCCCCTCGGGCGGGGGCCCCTACGAGCAGTACTTC.

This clone was recorded only once. The J gene is TRBJ2-7, the V gene TRBV5-4; no clear D gene. Germline loops: CDR1 SGHNT, CDR2 YYREEE (reference sequence). This CDR3 region has 14 residues. With 0 bases removed from V and 1 base from J, the gap between germline ends came to 8 bases. CDR3 DNA sequence: TGTGCCAGCAGCTTGGACCAGCGATCCTACGAGCAGTACTTC. Translated: CASSLDQRSYEQYF.

The rearrangement links TRBV19 to TRBJ2-7; 7 bases agree with TRBD1. Germline trimming cut 4 bases from V and 1 base from J; bases unmatched to any gene: 4. CDR1 is LNHDA, CDR2 SQIVND, per germline (reference sequence). The CDR3 sequence is 14 residues long. The CDR3 sequence: CASSTGTASYEQYF. DNA for the CDR3: TGTGCCAGTAGTACCGGGACAGCTTCCTACGAGCAGTACTTC.

In its sample, this clone was seen a few times. The rearrangement uses TRBV6-4 and TRBJ1-1; 8 bases map to TRBD1. Germline loops: CDR1 MRHNA, CDR2 SNTAGT. V was pared by 6 bases and J by 1 base, with 10 bases of the junction left unmatched. The CDR3 runs to 16 residues. CDR3 in DNA: TGTGCCAGCAGCAAGAATGCCGGGACAGGGAACACTGAAGCTTTCTTT. Protein product: CASSKNAGTGNTEAFF.

The chain carries TRBV27 and TRBJ2-5; 7 nucleotides line up with TRBD2. Germline V gene data show CDR1 as MNHEY and CDR2 as SMNVEV (reference sequence). Trimming removed 2 bases from V and 1 base from J; junction bases left unmatched: 4. The CDR3 sequence is 15 residues long. This CDR3 reads CASSLAGTTQETQYF. CDR3 sequence (DNA): TGTGCCAGCAGTTTAGCCGGGACTACCCAAGAGACCCAGTACTTC.